Presented here are 7 T cell receptor beta chains from one specimen sequenced in a study of Graves' ophthalmopathy and Graves' hyperthyroidism. TCR beta CDR3 regions were amplified from RNA transcripts. RT-PCR with HTBI primers came first, then second-round multiplex PCR. TCRdb redid the calling of the multiplex PCR reads with MiXCR, one entry per CDR3 protein. Among some 380,000 distinct CDR3 sequences, roughly 14% were seen once, and the ten largest hold about 7%. The sequencing input was peripheral blood. Source of these receptors: a woman aged 18-29 years with stable Graves' hyperthyroidism.

The chain couples TRBV29-1 to TRBJ2-7; D perhaps matches TRBD2 (6 bases). V shed 6 bases and J shed 3 bases, with 15 bases lying between them. The CDR3 consists of 13 residues. Germline V gene sequence: CDR1 SQVTM, CDR2 ANQGSEA. The chain's CDR3 is CSVRDWRNYEQYF. In DNA, the CDR3 is TGCAGCGTGCGGGACTGGAGAAACTACGAGCAGTACTTC.

In this sample, this clonotype turned up many times. The chain carries TRBV19 and TRBJ1-5, with D tentatively TRBD1 (5 bases). Germline V gene data show CDR1 as LNHDA and CDR2 as SQIVND (reference sequence). The CDR3 totals 14 residues. V was pared by 4 bases and J by 3 bases, with 10 bases between. CDR3 DNA: TGTGCCAGTAGTAGCTGGGGGTCCAATCAGCCCCAGCATTTT. Translation: CASSSWGSNQPQHF.

This clonotype was observed many times. This chain links TRBV6-5 with TRBJ2-7, with no clear D. CDR1 is MNHEY, CDR2 SVGAGI, per germline. The CDR3 contains 13 residues. Deletions cut 7 bases from V and 6 bases from J, with 16 bases between. Here the CDR3 reads CASTENMSREQYF. The CDR3 region has the DNA TGTGCCAGCACCGAGAACATGTCGCGCGAGCAGTACTTC.

The genes are TRBV5-1 and TRBJ1-6; 11 bases align to TRBD1. Trimming took 7 bases from V and 4 from J; bases not matched to a gene: 1. The CDR3 extends over 14 amino acids. Germline CDR1 reads SGHRS; CDR2 reads YFSETQ. The CDR3 DNA sequence: TGCGCCAGCGGGACAGGGGGGTATAATTCACCCCTCCACTTT. It translates to CASGTGGYNSPLHF.

This chain joins TRBV20-1 and TRBJ1-6; maybe TRBD1 (6 bases). V was cut by 6 bases and J by 0 bases, with 21 bases left in between. The V gene's germline CDR1 is DFQATT and CDR2 SNEGSKA (reference sequence). This CDR3 spans 18 amino acids. The CDR3 DNA sequence: TGCAGTGCCATTGCAGCGGGACACCGGAGCTCCTATAATTCACCCCTCCACTTT. It specifies CSAIAAGHRSSYNSPLHF.

This clonotype appeared a few times. V is TRBV6-2 or TRBV6-3 and J is TRBJ1-2; the D gene is possibly TRBD1 (6 bases). Germline V gives CDR1 MNHEY, CDR2 SVGEGT. V was shortened by 11 bases and J by 4 bases, with 14 bases between the two germline ends. The CDR3 sequence is 12 residues long. CDR3 nucleotides: TGTGCCGCCCGAACAGGGTCCTATGGCTACACCTTC. Translating it yields CAARTGSYGYTF.

This clonotype was seen many times. V usage is TRBV12-3 or TRBV12-4 and J usage is TRBJ2-7, with TRBD2 identical over 15 bases. This CDR3 region has 17 residues. The junction had 13 bases not matched to a gene; V was cut back by 6 bases and J by 7 bases. CDR3 nucleotides: TGTGCCAGCAGCAGTCCCGGGACTAGCGGGGGGCGATGGGAGCAGTACTTC. It yields the protein CASSSPGTSGGRWEQYF.